This TCR beta chain was sequenced during a study of OX40 agonist ivuxolimab in advanced cancers. Across the whole study: Patients received intravenous ivuxolimab every 2 weeks at 0.01 to 10 mg/kg. Dose-escalation patients' cancers were hepatocellular carcinoma, melanoma, renal cell or head and neck cancer.

The assay was immunoSEQ multiplex PCR, and TCRdb's table has in-frame clones only and misses some. The data show 70,000 to 85,000 clones, approximately 80% seen once. The germline gives CDR1 MNHNY, CDR2 SVGAGI (reference sequence). The V and J ends lost 8 bases and 7 bases respectively, with 19 bases between them. The CDR3 totals 14 residues. As regards this clone: Its specificity is not known.

General observations from the study: Expanded peripheral T cells had an undetermined antigen specificity.

The V call is TRBV6-6, the J call TRBJ2-3, with unresolved D. This TCR came from an adult with an advanced solid tumor such as melanoma, head and neck, liver or kidney cancer. The sequencing used CD4+ or CD8+ T cells sorted from blood, collected in a trial of the OX40 agonist ivuxolimab. The CDR3, as DNA: TGTGCCAGCCTCCTTGGCGGCCCCACCTATACGCAGTATTTT. Translating gives CASLLGGPTYTQYF.